The T cell receptor (beta chain) described here comes from a study of shared clonotypes between healthy human individuals. Data came from immunoSEQ multiplex PCR; TCRdb stores just in-frame clones and leaves some out. This table holds almost 700,000 clones, about 90% found once. The naive CD8 population came from CD45RO-negative cells selected for CCR7, without terminally differentiated effector memory CD45RA+ cells. Only Caucasian adults living in Nashville, Tennessee made up the donor group. V gave up 0 bases and J gave up 1 base; unmatched junction bases: 9. This CDR3 has 17 amino acids. Germline values: CDR1 SQVTM, CDR2 ANQGSEA.

Specimen: naive CD8+ T cells sorted from blood. The chain is built from TRBV29-1 and TRBJ2-5; TRBD1 aligns across 9 bases. The source is a man aged 25 to 40 in good health. CDR3 region: CSVEDPDRGALQETQYF. CDR3 sequence (DNA): TGCAGCGTTGAAGATCCCGACAGGGGGGCCCTCCAAGAGACCCAGTACTTC.